These 30 T cell receptor beta chains were sequenced from one sample in a study of human thymus T cells. Profiled with immunoSEQ multiplex PCR; TCRdb holds only in-frame clones, not every one. The sample yields roughly 60,000 clones, 85% to 95% seen once. The source material was blood. Source of these receptors: a boy under three years old with a congenital heart defect but otherwise immunologically healthy.

This chain links TRBV10-3 with TRBJ2-3; possibly TRBD1 or TRBD2 for D (5 bases each). The CDR3 spans 14 residues. Trimming removed 6 bases from V and 2 bases from J, with 12 bases in between. The germline V gene has CDR1 ENHRY and CDR2 SYGVKD. The CDR3, as DNA: TGTGCCATCAGGCCCGGGGCGAACACAGATACGCAGTATTTT. It encodes CAIRPGANTDTQYF.

This chain connects TRBV29-1 to TRBJ2-3, with D tentatively TRBD2 (5 bases). V was shortened by 3 bases and J by 1 base, with 8 bases between the two germline ends. The CDR3 has 13 amino acids. The germline CDR1 and CDR2 sequences are SQVTM and ANQGSEA. CDR3 nucleotide sequence: TGCAGCGTTGACAGCGGCCGCACAGATACGCAGTATTTT. Translating it yields CSVDSGRTDTQYF.

The V gene is TRBV9, the J gene TRBJ2-5; D ambiguous. The CDR3 has 10 residues. In germline, CDR1 is SGDLS, CDR2 YYNGEE. V was trimmed by 3 bases and J by 5 bases, leaving 2 bases between them. The CDR3 coding sequence is TGTGCCAGCAGCGGGGAGACCCAGTACTTC. This codes for CASSGETQYF. Based on the CDR3 plus reference TRBV9 and TRBJ2-5, the full variable domain is DSGVTQTPKHLITATGQRVTLRCSPRSGDLSVYWYQQSLDQGLQFLIQYYNGEERAKGNILERFSAQQFPDLHSELNLSSLELGDSALYFCASSGETQYFGPGTRLLVL.

The CDR3 sequence is CASSLEGPVYEQYF. In nucleotides, the CDR3 is TGCGCCAGCAGCTTGGAAGGGCCTGTGTACGAGCAGTACTTC. The V and J genes are TRBV5-1 and TRBJ2-7; D uncertain. The CDR3 is 14 amino acids. The V end lost 0 bases, the J end lost 4 bases, and 11 bases lay between the germline ends. Germline V lookup: CDR1 SGHRS, CDR2 YFSETQ.

In DNA, the CDR3 is TGTGCCAGCAGCCGGGGGCGGCCAGAGACCCAGTACTTC. It encodes CASSRGRPETQYF. V gene TRBV5-6 combines with J gene TRBJ2-5; D possibly uses TRBD1 or TRBD2 (6 bases each). Germline V CDR1 and CDR2: SGHDT, YYEEEE. The CDR3 runs to 13 residues. V lost 4 bases to trimming and J lost 4 bases, with 11 bases between them.

V usage is TRBV4-2 and J usage is TRBJ2-1; 7 nucleotides align to TRBD2. With 1 base clipped from V and 5 bases from J, the junction kept 5 bases outside the gene matches. The germline V gene has CDR1 LGHNA and CDR2 YNFKEQ. This CDR3 is built from 15 residues. The CDR3 region has the DNA TGTGCCAGCAGCCAAGGTAAACGGGGGGACAATGAGCAGTTCTTC. Its translation: CASSQGKRGDNEQFF.

This chain connects TRBV27 to TRBJ1-1, with D unclear. V lost 5 bases, J lost 1 base, and 8 bases lay in between. Per the germline V gene, CDR1 is MNHEY and CDR2 is SMNVEV (reference sequence). This CDR3 comprises 13 residues. Here the CDR3 reads CASSHWGNTEAFF. In DNA form, the CDR3 reads TGTGCCAGCAGTCACTGGGGGAACACTGAAGCTTTCTTT.

J is TRBJ2-1 and V is TRBV7-9; D is unclear. Germline V lookup: CDR1 SEHNR, CDR2 FQNEAQ (reference sequence). Trimming shortened V by 0 bases and J by 3 bases, and 12 bases separated the two germline ends. The CDR3 extends over 16 amino acids. CDR3 sequence (DNA): TGTGCCAGCAGCTTAGCAACAACCGTGCTCTACAATGAGCAGTTCTTC. Amino acids: CASSLATTVLYNEQFF.

The rearrangement joins TRBV27 to TRBJ2-2; no clear D. Germline V gives CDR1 MNHEY, CDR2 SMNVEV (reference sequence). The V end lost 0 bases, the J end lost 6 bases, and 8 bases lay between the germline ends. This CDR3 region has 14 residues. CDR3 loop: CASSLSRWAGELFF. CDR3 coding DNA: TGTGCCAGCAGTTTATCGAGGTGGGCCGGGGAGCTGTTTTTT.

V usage is TRBV15 and J usage is TRBJ1-2, with D perhaps TRBD1 (6 bases). Between the trimmed V and J ends, which lost 4 bases and 4 bases, there was a span of 19 bases. This CDR3 has 16 residues. Germline lookup yields CDR1 LNHNV and CDR2 YYDKDF (reference sequence). Written as DNA, the CDR3 is TGTGCCACCAGCACCTCAACCCTAGACAGGCGCTATGGCTACACCTTC. Translating gives CATSTSTLDRRYGYTF. Variable domain in full (rest from reference TRBV15 and TRBJ1-2): DAMVIQNPRYQVTQFGKPVTLSCSQTLNHNVMYWYQQKSSQAPKLLFHYYDKDFNNEADTPDNFQSRRPNTSFCFLDIRSPGLGDTAMYLCATSTSTLDRRYGYTFGSGTRLTVV.

V usage is TRBV14 and J usage is TRBJ2-2, with TRBD1 matching over 11 bases. V lost 1 base and J lost 6; bases outside the gene matches: 16. This CDR3 has 20 residues. Germline-derived CDR1 and CDR2 are SGHDN and FVKESK. CDR3 sequence reads: CASSQVGDWAGQGASGELFF. CDR3 nucleotide sequence: TGTGCCAGCAGCCAAGTCGGGGATTGGGCCGGACAGGGGGCCTCCGGGGAGCTGTTTTTT.

J is TRBJ2-5 and V is TRBV6-4; 8 bases fit TRBD2. With V trimmed by 10 bases and J by 2 bases, 6 bases remained unmatched. The CDR3 has 13 amino acids. The V gene's germline CDR1 is MRHNA and CDR2 SNTAGT. Written as DNA, the CDR3 is TGTGCCACCACGACTAGCGCTCAAGAGACCCAGTACTTC. Its protein is CATTTSAQETQYF.

V usage is TRBV7-9 and J usage is TRBJ1-3; D is uncertain. Trimming removed 7 bases from V and 4 bases from J, with 17 bases in between. Looked up from germline, CDR1 is SEHNR and CDR2 is FQNEAQ (reference sequence). CDR3 length: 15 residues. DNA for the CDR3: TGTGCCAGCAATATTGAGAGTTTTTGGGGAAACACCATATATTTT. It yields the protein CASNIESFWGNTIYF.

The gene calls are TRBV29-1 and TRBJ2-1, with unresolved D. Germline CDR1 is SQVTM and CDR2 is ANQGSEA. Trimming pared 4 bases from V and 7 bases from J, leaving 11 bases between. The CDR3 sequence is 12 residues long. The CDR3 reads CSVAPQWNEQFF. CDR3 DNA: TGCAGCGTTGCCCCACAATGGAATGAGCAGTTCTTC.

The rearrangement joins TRBV2 to TRBJ2-2, with D perhaps matching TRBD1 or TRBD2 (6 bases each). Germline V gene lookup returns CDR1 SNHLY and CDR2 FYNNEI. The CDR3 spans 13 residues. V lost 6 bases to trimming and J lost 6 bases, with 11 bases between them. The DNA of the CDR3 is TGTGCCAGCAGAATAGGGGGGCCCGGGGAGCTGTTTTTT. It specifies CASRIGGPGELFF.

V gene TRBV4-1 combines with J gene TRBJ2-7; TRBD2 is a possible D gene (5 bases). CDR3 length equals 17 residues. Germline V gene sequence: CDR1 MGHRA, CDR2 YSYEKL. Trimming pared 6 bases from V and 3 bases from J, leaving 24 bases between. The DNA for the CDR3 is TGCGCCAGCAGTGGGAAAAAATTGGGAGCAGGAGACTACGAGCAGTACTTC. It yields the protein CASSGKKLGAGDYEQYF.

The rearrangement uses TRBV28 and TRBJ2-2; 8 bases are a match to TRBD1. Germline loops: CDR1 MDHEN, CDR2 SYDVKM. This CDR3 comprises 14 residues. V was clipped by 6 bases and J by 4 bases; unmatched bases: 4. The CDR3 loop is CASSSGQGTGELFF. The CDR3 DNA is TGTGCCAGCAGCTCCGGACAGGGCACCGGGGAGCTGTTTTTT.

The chain combines TRBV6-1 with TRBJ1-1; 7 bases map to TRBD1. The junction had 7 bases not matched to a gene; V was cut back by 1 base and J by 2 bases. Per germline, CDR1 MNHNS and CDR2 SASEGT. This CDR3 region has 16 residues. For the CDR3, the DNA is TGTGCCAGCAGTGAAGGGATTTACAGGGGCAACACTGAAGCTTTCTTT. Residues: CASSEGIYRGNTEAFF.

The chain is built from TRBV18 and TRBJ2-5; no reliable D call. Germline CDR1 reads KGHSH; CDR2 reads LQKENI. The CDR3 consists of 13 residues. The germline V and J ends were trimmed by 1 base and 0 bases, with 3 bases remaining between them. The CDR3 is CASSPQYQETQYF. In DNA, the CDR3 is TGTGCCAGCTCACCACAGTACCAAGAGACCCAGTACTTC.

The chain is built from TRBV12-2 and TRBJ1-5. TRBV12-2 is assigned pseudogene status. This CDR3 has 11 amino acids. CDR3 sequence reads: CASPGRQPQHF. DNA of the CDR3: TGTGCAAGTCCCGGACGACAGCCCCAGCATTTT.

V gene TRBV2 combines with J gene TRBJ2-4; no clear D gene. The ends were cut back, 4 bases at V and 0 bases at J, with 13 bases in the middle. In germline, CDR1 is SNHLY, CDR2 FYNNEI. CDR3 length: 16 amino acids. CDR3 sequence reads: CASSALTTLAKNIQYF. CDR3 coding DNA: TGTGCCAGCAGTGCCCTAACAACCTTAGCCAAAAACATTCAGTACTTC. Based on the CDR3 plus reference TRBV2 and TRBJ2-4, the full variable domain is EPEVTQTPSHQVTQMGQEVILRCVPISNHLYFYWYRQILGQKVEFLVSFYNNEISEKSEIFDDQFSVERPDGSNFTLKIRSTKLEDSAMYFCASSALTTLAKNIQYFGAGTRLSVL.

The chain links TRBV19 to TRBJ2-7; 10 bases are a match to TRBD2. Germline loops: CDR1 LNHDA, CDR2 SQIVND (reference sequence). V lost 3 bases and J lost 3; bases outside the gene matches: 2. This CDR3 has 14 residues. The CDR3 DNA reads as TGTGCCAGTAGTATCAGACTAGCGGGCTACGAGCAGTACTTC. The encoded protein is CASSIRLAGYEQYF.

Within the sample, this clone is medium-sized (0.01 to 0.1%). The chain has TRBV4-3 and TRBJ1-2; tentative D call: TRBD1 (6 bases). V gave up 0 bases and J gave up 4 bases, with 18 bases separating them. This CDR3 spans 17 amino acids. Looked up from germline, CDR1 is LGHNA and CDR2 is YSLEER. The CDR3 is CASSQDYDSGAGYGYTF. The CDR3 DNA sequence: TGCGCCAGCAGCCAAGACTACGACTCGGGGGCAGGCTATGGCTACACCTTC.

V gene TRBV6-1 combines with J gene TRBJ2-3; a possible D gene is TRBD2 (5 bases). The CDR3 is made up of 15 amino acids. V was clipped by 7 bases and J by 3 bases, with 17 bases between them. The V gene's germline CDR1 is MNHNS and CDR2 SASEGT. The CDR3 loop is CASTRGLRETDTQYF. CDR3 DNA: TGTGCCAGCACTAGAGGGTTGAGGGAGACAGATACGCAGTATTTT.

This rearrangement joins TRBV7-2 to TRBJ2-7, with D perhaps TRBD2 (6 bases). Germline assignment: CDR1 SGHTA and CDR2 FQGNSA. V was shortened by 6 bases and J by 10 bases, with 22 bases between the two germline ends. CDR3 length: 14 amino acids. CDR3 DNA sequence: TGTGCCAGCAGGGCCGGGACGGGGGTAGACTTTCAGTACTTC. Amino acid sequence: CASRAGTGVDFQYF.

This clone was seen just once. This rearrangement joins TRBV12-5 to TRBJ1-5; TRBD1 is a possible D gene (5 bases). The V end was cut by 5 bases, the J end by 7 bases, with 9 bases between. The CDR3 length is 12 residues. Germline V CDR1 and CDR2: LGHNT, FRNRAP. The CDR3 nucleotides read TGTGCTAGTGGTCCATGGGGGCAGCCCCAGCATTTT. This encodes CASGPWGQPQHF.

The chain employs TRBV7-9 and TRBJ2-1, with 10 bases identical to TRBD2. Germline values: CDR1 SEHNR, CDR2 FQNEAQ (reference sequence). V lost 2 bases, J lost 7 bases, and 5 bases stayed unmatched. CDR3 length: 15 residues. The CDR3 bases are TGTGCCAGCAGCTTAAGGCTAGCGGGAGCAAATGAGCAGTTCTTC. Its translation: CASSLRLAGANEQFF.

The V and J genes are TRBV28 and TRBJ1-1, with D tentatively TRBD1 (5 bases). V was cut by 7 bases and J by 3 bases, with 15 bases left in between. In germline, CDR1 is MDHEN, CDR2 SYDVKM. This CDR3 is built from 14 residues. The CDR3 region has the DNA TGTGCCAGCACCCGGAGTGGGGGTCACACTGAAGCTTTCTTT. Translated: CASTRSGGHTEAFF. The whole variable domain, filled in from reference TRBV28 and TRBJ1-1, reads DVKVTQSSRYLVKRTGEKVFLECVQDMDHENMFWYRQDPGLGLRLIYFSYDVKMKEKGDIPEGYSVSREKKERFSLILESASTNQTSMYLCASTRSGGHTEAFFGQGTRLTVV.

The CDR3 reads CASSRRALGADTQYF. In DNA form, the CDR3 reads TGTGCCAGCAGCCGCCGGGCCTTAGGGGCAGATACGCAGTATTTT. V and J are TRBV6-5 and TRBJ2-3, with D maybe TRBD1 (5 bases). The CDR3 is 15 amino acids. The ends were cut back, 6 bases at V and 4 bases at J, with 17 bases in the middle. The germline CDR1 and CDR2 sequences are MNHEY and SVGAGI.

V gene TRBV25-1 combines with J gene TRBJ1-1, with D unresolved. There are 13 residues in the CDR3. CDR1 MGHDK and CDR2 SYGVNS come from the germline V gene. V shed 4 bases and J shed 0 bases, with 6 bases lying between them. The CDR3 protein is CASSGRLNTEAFF. DNA for the CDR3: TGTGCCAGCAGTGGGAGGTTGAACACTGAAGCTTTCTTT.